This TCR beta chain was documented in a study of blood T cell repertoires in COVID-19. Looking at the study overall: T cells, B-cell-depleted T cells, or PBMCs supplied cDNA or gDNA.

As processed by the authors: The authors estimated nucleated cell counts from reference gene primer amplification. Only in-frame clones appear in the TCRdb table, and some are missing; sequencing was by immunoSEQ multiplex PCR. D and trimming were read from the DNA, whereas the V and J calls and clone size are those reported in that table. Here the sample spans roughly 180,000 clones, 75% to 90% being singletons. Trimming left V 2 bases short and J 5 bases short, with 12 bases between. Looked up from germline, CDR1 is SQVTM and CDR2 is ANQGSEA. This CDR3 is 13 amino acids long. Sequenced: peripheral blood. The V and J genes are TRBV29-1 and TRBJ1-2; no clear D. This sequence originates from a woman aged 60-70 years with acute or convalescent COVID-19. The CDR3 reads CSVERTTGYGYTF. The CDR3 nucleotides read TGCAGCGTTGAAAGGACCACGGGGTATGGCTACACCTTC.